This entry describes one TCR beta chain. Its antigen remains unidentified. TCRdb keeps only in-frame clones here, not all; method: immunoSEQ multiplex PCR. The profile shows about 34,000 clones, approximately 90% of them singletons. These data come from a study of T cells in tuberculosis. Study context: PBMC were archived before or within 7 days of starting treatment.

CDR3 length: 12 amino acids. Trimming stripped 5 bases from V and 5 bases from J, with 8 bases between. Germline CDR1 and CDR2: WNHNN and SYGVQD (reference sequence). The study, taken as a whole, reports: Smaller distances to GMM-specific TCRs suggested their expansion in active tuberculosis.

Time point here: new active TB diagnosis, blood taken before or within 7 days of starting treatment. Positive smear microscopy and/or M. tuberculosis culture confirmed active disease. The clonotype was recovered from an adult with tuberculosis. This material consisted of PBMCs, taken at tuberculosis diagnosis. This rearrangement joins TRBV10-1 to TRBJ2-3, with a weak D call TRBD1 (6 bases). The CDR3 sequence: CASSNRVDTQYF. As DNA, the CDR3 is TGCGCCAGCAGTAACAGGGTAGATACGCAGTATTTT.